Here is one T cell receptor (beta chain) with its context. No antigen is known for it. Germline V gene sequence: CDR1 SGHDN, CDR2 FVKESK. The V and J ends lost 3 bases and 6 bases respectively, with 18 bases between them. The CDR3 totals 15 residues. The sample comes from a study of cytomegalovirus exposure and HLA in healthy donors. Looking at the study overall: Around 180 million T cells yielded approximately 100 million unique TCR beta sequences, as an earlier analysis found. The study's findings and limits: Available immune exposure information was restricted to CMV serostatus only.

Use of 60 Vbeta and 13 Jbeta primers characterized the PCR. TCRdb keeps only in-frame clones here, not all; method: immunoSEQ multiplex PCR. The sample holds fewer than 200,000 clones, roughly 80% seen once. The chain recombines TRBV14 with TRBJ2-7; tentative D call: TRBD1 (5 bases). The TCR was taken from a girl aged 2 to 10 in good health and CMV-seropositive. The sample taken for sequencing was PBMCs. CDR3 sequence reads: CASSQRQLWMSEQYF. CDR3 DNA sequence: TGTGCCAGCAGCCAGAGACAGCTGTGGATGAGCGAGCAGTACTTC.